This T cell receptor beta chain stems from a study of Ad26.COV2.S vaccination and SARS-CoV-2 variants. Study summary: A participant enrolled in the COV1001 Ad26.COV2.S trial arm provided the sample. Broader study findings: The placebo group had lower spike-specific TCR breadth than the vaccine recipients did. Spike-specific CD8+ and CD4+ T cell responses reportedly showed substantial breadth after vaccination.

Concerning this clone itself: No antigen is known for it.

Repertoires were generated with immunoSEQ multiplex PCR, while TCRdb's copy carries only in-frame clones and drops some. The repertoire has 380,000 or so clones, 83% of them found once; the top ten carry approximately 7%. The germline V gene has CDR1 SGHTA and CDR2 FQGNSA. The CDR3 spans 12 residues. Between the trimmed V and J ends, which lost 4 bases and 0 bases, there was a span of 1 base. As to treatment: about 20 received Ad26.COV2.S at low or high dose, single or two shots; 5 received placebo; per-sample allocation not given. Repertoires come from day 63 after the first vaccine or placebo injection.

This TCR derives from a person aged 18 to 65 who received the Ad26.COV2.S COVID-19 vaccine or a placebo. The sequencing used peripheral blood, collected in a trial of Ad26.COV2.S vaccine versus placebo. This chain links TRBV7-2 with TRBJ1-5; D is ambiguous. CDR3 coding DNA: TGTGCCAGCAGCTATAGCAATCAGCCCCAGCATTTT. This translates into CASSYSNQPQHF.